Included here is one T cell receptor (beta chain) sequence, with context. PCR was performed using 60 Vbeta and 13 Jbeta primers. Clones were read by immunoSEQ multiplex PCR, and TCRdb kept only the in-frame ones, dropping some. The table includes about 180,000 clones, 80% detected once. The data were obtained in a study of cytomegalovirus exposure and HLA in healthy donors. Germline values: CDR1 MNHEY, CDR2 SVGAGI. The V segment lost 4 bases and the J segment 3 bases; nucleotides outside the gene matches: 6. CDR3 length equals 15 residues. The sequence was obtained from a woman in her twenties or thirties in good health and CMV-seronegative. Sequencing was done on a sample of PBMCs. The J gene is TRBJ2-5, the V gene TRBV6-5; 9 bases line up with TRBD1. CDR3 region: CASSFTGGLEETQYF. The CDR3, as DNA: TGTGCCAGCAGTTTCACAGGGGGCCTGGAAGAGACCCAGTACTTC.